This T cell receptor (beta chain) is from a study of T-cell reconstitution after alpha-beta-depleted transplantation in children. V gave up 0 bases and J gave up 0 bases, with 9 bases separating them. This CDR3 region has 16 residues. The germline V gene has CDR1 SGHTA and CDR2 FQGTGA. This clonotype was detected ten times or more. Researchers prepared the TCRbeta library using unique molecular identifiers, the study reports. One entry per CDR3 protein results from TCRdb running MiXCR on the PCR reads. Of approximately 490,000 distinct CDR3 sequences listed, approximately 13% are singletons. This sample comprised PBMCs from the stem cell graft donor, obtained from the stem cell graft. The receptor's source is a human donor who donated a stem cell graft to a child with combined immunodeficiency. The rearrangement links TRBV7-3 to TRBJ2-1; no reliable D call. CDR3 residues: CASSLTSTSSYNEQFF. DNA of the CDR3: TGTGCCAGCAGCTTAACTTCCACCAGCTCCTACAATGAGCAGTTCTTC.